Listed below are T cell receptor beta chains from one sample, sequenced in a study of CD8+ T cells in alopecia areata. Sequencing was performed with immunoSEQ multiplex PCR; in TCRdb, only in-frame clones are kept and a portion is missing. Of over 150,000 clones listed, over 55% were seen once; the top ten hold about 1.5%. The specimen was CD4+ T cells sorted from blood, collected at week 0. Receptors originate from a human donor with alopecia areata. Both conserved end residues are part of each CDR3. The D gene is left open where the match is weak. Some rows mark clone size as missing; the rest say once, few, many or name a class of expanded clone.

>11|.|.|TRBV20-1|TRBJ2-1
CSATHMNEQFF
TGCAGTGCTACTCATATGAATGAGCAGTTCTTC
>15|.|.|TRBV15|TRBJ2-7
CATSRDLGAGYEQYF
TGTGCCACCAGCAGAGATTTAGGCGCAGGCTACGAGCAGTACTTC
>18|TRBD2|.|TRBV29-1|TRBJ2-2
CSVTAGTSMGVLAGELFF
TGCAGCGTAACGGCCGGGACTAGCATGGGAGTCTTGGCCGGGGAGCTGTTTTTT
>11|.|.|TRBV7-2|TRBJ2-5
CASSVSETQYF
TGTGCCAGCAGCGTATCCGAGACCCAGTACTTC
>14|.|.|TRBV27|TRBJ1-2
CASSLLAGGPGDTF
TGTGCCAGCAGTTTATTAGCGGGCGGTCCGGGCGACACCTTC
>13|.|few|TRBV18|TRBJ1-1
CASSPTVNTEAFF
TGTGCCAGCTCACCGACAGTGAACACTGAAGCTTTCTTT
>14|.|.|TRBV15|TRBJ2-1
CATSRGLKDNEQFF
TGTGCCACCAGCAGAGGATTAAAGGACAATGAGCAGTTCTTC
>15|.|once|TRBV5-1|TRBJ2-2
CASSLQGANTGELFF
TGCGCCAGCAGCTTGCAGGGCGCGAACACCGGGGAGCTGTTTTTT
>15|TRBD1|.|TRBV18|TRBJ2-7
CASSSGTGLTYEQYF
TGTGCCAGCTCATCTGGGACAGGGTTAACCTACGAGCAGTACTTC
>12|.|few|TRBV7-2|TRBJ2-7
CASSPDRYEQYF
TGTGCCAGCAGCCCGGACCGGTACGAGCAGTACTTC
>13|.|.|TRBV7-3|TRBJ2-1
CASSRILFGEQFF
TGTGCCAGCAGCCGAATCTTATTCGGTGAGCAGTTCTTC
>14|.|.|TRBV27|TRBJ2-6
CASSFFSGANVLTF
TGTGCCAGCAGTTTTTTCTCTGGGGCCAACGTCCTGACTTTC
>13|.|few|TRBV29-1|TRBJ1-1
CSVEFPRNTEAFF
TGCAGCGTTGAATTTCCGCGAAACACTGAAGCTTTCTTT
>13|.|.|TRBV29-1|TRBJ1-6
CSARTELNSPLHF
TGCAGCGCCAGGACAGAGCTGAATTCACCCCTCCACTTT
>17|TRBD2|.|TRBV5-6|TRBJ2-5
CASSLRLAGIFRETQYF
TGTGCCAGCAGCTTGCGGCTAGCGGGGATCTTTAGGGAGACCCAGTACTTC
>15|.|.|TRBV5-1|TRBJ1-4
CASSLAGTNDEKLFF
TGCGCCAGCAGCTTGGCCGGGACCAACGATGAAAAACTGTTTTTT
>15|TRBD1|.|TRBV5-1|TRBJ2-7
CASSLGDRGFYEQYF
TGCGCCAGCAGCTTGGGTGACAGGGGGTTTTACGAGCAGTACTTC
>14|.|.|TRBV7-6|TRBJ2-7
CASSLAGREYEQYF
TGTGCCAGCAGCTTAGCTGGCCGAGAATACGAGCAGTACTTC
>14|.|.|TRBV4-3|TRBJ1-1
CASSQGALGSEAFF
TGCGCCAGCAGCCAAGGGGCTCTGGGCAGTGAAGCTTTCTTT
>12|.|.|TRBV10-2|TRBJ1-5
CASSEVSQPQHF
TGCGCCAGCAGTGAGGTGAGTCAGCCCCAGCATTTT
>13|.|.|TRBV27|TRBJ2-7
CASRTGNTYEQYF
TGTGCCAGCCGGACCGGGAATACCTACGAGCAGTACTTC
>13|.|few|TRBV9|TRBJ2-5
CASSVAAVGTQYF
TGTGCCAGCAGCGTAGCAGCTGTAGGGACCCAGTACTTC
>12|.|.|TRBV11-1|TRBJ2-5
CASSKRGETQYF
TGTGCCAGCAGCAAAAGAGGAGAGACCCAGTACTTC
>13|.|.|TRBV5-6|TRBJ1-4
CASSGSSIEKLFF
TGTGCCAGCAGCGGAAGCTCAATCGAAAAACTGTTTTTT
>12|.|.|TRBV6-5|TRBJ1-2
CASSYAGDGYTF
TGTGCCAGCAGTTACGCCGGAGATGGCTACACCTTC
>14|.|.|TRBV30|TRBJ2-6
CAWREGSGANVLTF
TGTGCCTGGAGGGAGGGATCTGGGGCCAACGTCCTGACTTTC
>13|.|.|TRBV30|TRBJ2-3
CAWSVPGTDTQYF
TGTGCCTGGAGTGTTCCTGGCACAGATACGCAGTATTTT
>16|TRBD1|.|TRBV7-2|TRBJ2-1
CASSSTRTGGWNEQFF
TGTGCCAGCAGCTCGACACGGACAGGGGGTTGGAATGAGCAGTTCTTC
>14|TRBD1|once|TRBV2|TRBJ1-2
CASSPDRANYGYTF
TGTGCCAGCAGCCCGGACAGGGCGAACTATGGCTACACCTTC
>11|.|few|TRBV6-1|TRBJ2-3
CASSVTDTQYF
TGTGCCAGCAGTGTCACAGATACGCAGTATTTT
>14|TRBD1|.|TRBV11-1|TRBJ2-5
CASSLGQIQETQYF
TGTGCCAGCAGCTTGGGACAGATACAAGAGACCCAGTACTTC